This T cell receptor (beta chain) was sequenced for a study of response to subunit inactivated influenza vaccine. Study results and caveats: Few new T cells, the authors suggested, are recruited by each seasonal influenza vaccination.

This CDR3 has 17 amino acids. In germline, CDR1 is DFQATT, CDR2 SNEGSKA (reference sequence). Losses at the gene ends were 3 bases for V and 5 bases for J; bases not matched to a gene: 17. On this clonotype itself: Its target is unknown.

TCRdb re-analysed the RT-PCR reads in MiXCR, keeping a single row per CDR3 protein. The sample has approximately 700,000 distinct CDR3 sequences; 15% to 17% are singletons. The TCR was taken from a man between 50 and 59 years old who received an inactivated influenza vaccine. This material consisted of PBMCs from blood, taken 12 days after vaccination. This chain connects TRBV20-1 to TRBJ1-2, with 8 positions matching TRBD1. The CDR3 sequence is CSASGIRGQGFIYGYTF. Written as DNA, the CDR3 is TGCAGTGCTAGTGGGATCAGGGGGCAGGGATTCATTTATGGCTACACCTTC.